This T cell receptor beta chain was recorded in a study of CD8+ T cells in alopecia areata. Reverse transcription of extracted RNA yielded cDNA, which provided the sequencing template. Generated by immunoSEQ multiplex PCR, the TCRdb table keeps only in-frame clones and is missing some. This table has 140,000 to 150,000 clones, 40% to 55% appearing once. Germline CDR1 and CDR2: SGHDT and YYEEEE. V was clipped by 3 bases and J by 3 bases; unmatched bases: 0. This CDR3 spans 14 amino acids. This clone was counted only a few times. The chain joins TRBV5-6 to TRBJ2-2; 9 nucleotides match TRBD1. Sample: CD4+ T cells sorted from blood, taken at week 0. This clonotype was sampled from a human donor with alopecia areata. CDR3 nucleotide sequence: TGTGCCAGCAGCTGGACAGGGGACACCGGGGAGCTGTTTTTT. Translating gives CASSWTGDTGELFF.